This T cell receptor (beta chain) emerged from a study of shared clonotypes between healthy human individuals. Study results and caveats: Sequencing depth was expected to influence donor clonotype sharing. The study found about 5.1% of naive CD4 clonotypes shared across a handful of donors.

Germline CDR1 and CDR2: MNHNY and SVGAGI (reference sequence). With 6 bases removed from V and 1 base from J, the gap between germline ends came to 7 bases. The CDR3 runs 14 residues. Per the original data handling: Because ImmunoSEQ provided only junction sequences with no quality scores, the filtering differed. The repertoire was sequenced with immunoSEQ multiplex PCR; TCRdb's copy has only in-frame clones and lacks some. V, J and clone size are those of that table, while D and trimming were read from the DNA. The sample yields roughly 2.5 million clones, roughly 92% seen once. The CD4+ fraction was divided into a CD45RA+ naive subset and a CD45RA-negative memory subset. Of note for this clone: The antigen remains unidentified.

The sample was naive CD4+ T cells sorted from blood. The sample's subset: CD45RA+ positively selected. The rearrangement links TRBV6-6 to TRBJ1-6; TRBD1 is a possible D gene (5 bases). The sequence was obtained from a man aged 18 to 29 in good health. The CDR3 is CASSQGSYNSPLHF. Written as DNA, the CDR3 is TGTGCCAGCAGCCAGGGTTCCTATAATTCACCCCTCCACTTT.